This T cell receptor (beta chain) was recovered during a study of metastatic and nonmetastatic thyroid tumors. Study as a whole: Repertoires of blood and of tissue (tumor or nodule) from malignant and benign thyroid patients were compared. General observations from the study: Benign nodules reportedly had significantly lower TCR beta diversity than malignant thyroid tumors in blood and tumor.

In the source study's methods: In papillary thyroid cancer, a distant-metastasis classifier was built using CDR3 differences across clinicopathological groups. TCRdb re-analyzed the PCR reads using MiXCR. The V and J calls and clone size come from TCRdb's table, not from the authors' own analysis. The data show 28,000 or so clones, with 15% to 20% seen just once and 3.5% to 4.5% held by the top ten. The entire patient cohort was treatment-naive prior to thyroid surgery. A note on this clone: The target antigen is unknown.

Sequenced input: blood. This TCR came from a female donor with papillary thyroid cancer or a benign thyroid nodule (not recorded which). Some clones in this sample may be carry-over from other donors' samples.

The CDR3 spells CASSLVSCPITDTQYF. CDR3 bases: TGTGCCAGCAGCTTAGTCAGCTGCCCAATCACAGATACGCAGTATTTT. The rearrangement links TRBV11-2 to TRBJ2-3; unclear D gene. This CDR3 spans 16 amino acids. Germline V CDR1 and CDR2: SGHAT, FQNNGV. V was clipped by 1 base and J by 2 bases, with 13 bases between them.